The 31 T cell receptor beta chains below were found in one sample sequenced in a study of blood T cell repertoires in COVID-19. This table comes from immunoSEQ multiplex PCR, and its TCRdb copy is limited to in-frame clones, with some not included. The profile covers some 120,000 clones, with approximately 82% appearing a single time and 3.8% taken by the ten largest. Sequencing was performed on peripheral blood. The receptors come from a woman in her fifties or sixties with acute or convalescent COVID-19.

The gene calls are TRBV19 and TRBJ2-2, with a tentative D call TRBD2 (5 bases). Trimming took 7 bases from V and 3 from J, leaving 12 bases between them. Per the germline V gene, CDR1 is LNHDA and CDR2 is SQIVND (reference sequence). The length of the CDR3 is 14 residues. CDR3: CASTLYGDTGELFF. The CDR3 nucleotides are TGTGCCAGTACTCTATACGGGGACACCGGGGAGCTGTTTTTT. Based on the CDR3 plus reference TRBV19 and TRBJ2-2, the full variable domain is DGGITQSPKYLFRKEGQNVTLSCEQNLNHDAMYWYRQDPGQGLRLIYYSQIVNDFQKGDIAEGYSVSREKKESFPLTVTSAQKNPTAFYLCASTLYGDTGELFFGEGSRLTVL.

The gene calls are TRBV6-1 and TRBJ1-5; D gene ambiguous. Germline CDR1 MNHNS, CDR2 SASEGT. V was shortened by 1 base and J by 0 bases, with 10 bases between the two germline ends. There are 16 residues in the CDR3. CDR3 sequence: CASSEVSGVSNQPQHF. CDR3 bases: TGTGCCAGCAGTGAAGTGTCCGGGGTTAGCAATCAGCCCCAGCATTTT.

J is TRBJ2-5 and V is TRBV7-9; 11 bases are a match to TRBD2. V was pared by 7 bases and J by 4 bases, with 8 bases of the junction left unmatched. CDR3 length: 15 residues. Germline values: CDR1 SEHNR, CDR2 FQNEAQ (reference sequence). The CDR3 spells CASTNGLAGRETQYF. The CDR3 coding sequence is TGTGCCAGCACCAACGGACTAGCGGGCCGAGAGACCCAGTACTTC.

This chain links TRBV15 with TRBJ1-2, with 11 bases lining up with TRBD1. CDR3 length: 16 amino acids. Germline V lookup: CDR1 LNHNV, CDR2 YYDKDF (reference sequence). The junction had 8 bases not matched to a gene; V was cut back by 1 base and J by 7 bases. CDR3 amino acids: CATSRAFRTGGLGYTF. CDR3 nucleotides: TGTGCCACCAGCAGAGCTTTTAGGACAGGGGGCCTTGGCTACACCTTC.

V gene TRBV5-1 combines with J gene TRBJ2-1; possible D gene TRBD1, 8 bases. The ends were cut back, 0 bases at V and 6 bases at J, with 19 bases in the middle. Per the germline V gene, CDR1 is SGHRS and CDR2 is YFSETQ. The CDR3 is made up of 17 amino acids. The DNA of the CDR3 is TGCGCCAGCAGCTTGGCCCCCCCAGGGGGCGGGGGCAATGAGCAGTTCTTC. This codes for CASSLAPPGGGGNEQFF.

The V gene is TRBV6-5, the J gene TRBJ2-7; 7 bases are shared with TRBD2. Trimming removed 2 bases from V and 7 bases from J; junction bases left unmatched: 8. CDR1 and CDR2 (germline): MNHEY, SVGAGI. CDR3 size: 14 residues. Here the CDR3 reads CASSYTYGAGEQYF. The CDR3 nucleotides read TGTGCCAGCAGTTACACCTACGGAGCGGGAGAGCAGTACTTC.

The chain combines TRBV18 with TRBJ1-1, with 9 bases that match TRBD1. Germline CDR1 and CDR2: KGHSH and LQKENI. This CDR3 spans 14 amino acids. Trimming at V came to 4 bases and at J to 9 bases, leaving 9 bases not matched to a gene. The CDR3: CASSRDRVGSKAFF. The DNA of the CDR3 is TGTGCCAGCTCACGGGACAGGGTAGGTTCGAAAGCTTTCTTT.

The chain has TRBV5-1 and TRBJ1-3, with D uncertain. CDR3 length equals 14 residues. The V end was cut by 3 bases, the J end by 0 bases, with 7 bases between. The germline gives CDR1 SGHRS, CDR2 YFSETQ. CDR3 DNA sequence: TGCGCCAGCAGCTCGAGCGGCTCTGGAAACACCATATATTTT. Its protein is CASSSSGSGNTIYF.

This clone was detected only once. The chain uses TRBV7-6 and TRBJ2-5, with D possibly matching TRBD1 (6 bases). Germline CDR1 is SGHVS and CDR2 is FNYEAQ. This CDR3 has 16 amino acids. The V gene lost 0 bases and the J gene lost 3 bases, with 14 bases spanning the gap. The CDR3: CASSLAQWTAEETQYF. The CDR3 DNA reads TGTGCCAGCAGCTTAGCGCAATGGACAGCCGAAGAGACCCAGTACTTC.

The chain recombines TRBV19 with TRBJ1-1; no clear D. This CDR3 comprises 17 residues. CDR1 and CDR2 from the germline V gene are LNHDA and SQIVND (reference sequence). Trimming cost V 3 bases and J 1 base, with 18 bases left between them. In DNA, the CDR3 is TGTGCCAGTAGTATCGGTAGAAGTAGAAATTGGAACACTGAAGCTTTCTTT. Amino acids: CASSIGRSRNWNTEAFF.

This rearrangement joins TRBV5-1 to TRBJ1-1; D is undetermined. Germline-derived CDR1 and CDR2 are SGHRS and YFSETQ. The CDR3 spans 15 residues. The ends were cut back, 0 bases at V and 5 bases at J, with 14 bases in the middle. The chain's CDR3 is CASSLGPDFATEAFF. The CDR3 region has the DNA TGCGCCAGCAGCTTGGGTCCAGACTTTGCGACTGAAGCTTTCTTT.

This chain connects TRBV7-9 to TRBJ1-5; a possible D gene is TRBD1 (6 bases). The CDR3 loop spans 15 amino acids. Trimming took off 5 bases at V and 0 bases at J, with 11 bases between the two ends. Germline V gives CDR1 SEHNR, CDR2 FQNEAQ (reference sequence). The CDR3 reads CASSQGGNSNQPQHF. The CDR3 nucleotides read TGTGCCAGCAGCCAAGGGGGAAATAGCAATCAGCCCCAGCATTTT.

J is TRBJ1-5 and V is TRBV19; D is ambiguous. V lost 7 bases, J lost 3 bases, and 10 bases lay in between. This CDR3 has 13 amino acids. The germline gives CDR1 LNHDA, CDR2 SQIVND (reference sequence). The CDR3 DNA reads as TGTGCCAGTATCGACTCCCTCAATCAGCCCCAGCATTTT. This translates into CASIDSLNQPQHF.

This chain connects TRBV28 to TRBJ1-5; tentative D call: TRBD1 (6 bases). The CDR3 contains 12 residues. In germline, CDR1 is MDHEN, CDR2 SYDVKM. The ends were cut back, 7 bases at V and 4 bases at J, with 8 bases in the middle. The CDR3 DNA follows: TGTGCCAGCACAACAGGGAATCAGCCCCAGCATTTT. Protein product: CASTTGNQPQHF.

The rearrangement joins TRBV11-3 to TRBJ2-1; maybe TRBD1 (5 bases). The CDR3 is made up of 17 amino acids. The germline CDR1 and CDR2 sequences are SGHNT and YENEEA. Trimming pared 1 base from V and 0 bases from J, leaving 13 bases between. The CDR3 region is CASSLVGREGSYNEQFF. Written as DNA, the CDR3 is TGTGCCAGCAGCTTAGTTGGCAGGGAAGGCTCCTACAATGAGCAGTTCTTC.

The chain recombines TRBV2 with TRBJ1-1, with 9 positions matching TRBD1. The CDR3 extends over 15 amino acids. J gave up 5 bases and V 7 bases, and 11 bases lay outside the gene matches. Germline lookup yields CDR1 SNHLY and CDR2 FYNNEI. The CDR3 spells CASNPLTGGGTEAFF. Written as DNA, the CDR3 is TGTGCCAGCAACCCCTTGACAGGGGGAGGTACTGAAGCTTTCTTT.

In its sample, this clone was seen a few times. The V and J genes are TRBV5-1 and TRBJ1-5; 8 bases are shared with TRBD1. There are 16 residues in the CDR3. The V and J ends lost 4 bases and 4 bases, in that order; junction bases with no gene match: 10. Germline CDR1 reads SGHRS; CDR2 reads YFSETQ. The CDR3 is CASSQFPGQENQPQHF. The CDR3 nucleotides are TGCGCCAGCAGCCAATTTCCGGGACAGGAGAATCAGCCCCAGCATTTT.

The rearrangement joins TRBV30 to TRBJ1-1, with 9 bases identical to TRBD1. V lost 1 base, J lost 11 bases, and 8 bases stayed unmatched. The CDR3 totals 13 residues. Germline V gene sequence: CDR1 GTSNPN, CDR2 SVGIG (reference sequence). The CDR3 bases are TGTGCCTGGAGTGCAGGGACAGGGCCGGGGGCTTTCTTT. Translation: CAWSAGTGPGAFF. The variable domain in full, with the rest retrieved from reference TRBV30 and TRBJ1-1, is SQTIHQWPATLVQPVGSPLSLECTVEGTSNPNLYWYRQAAGRGLQLLFYSVGIGQISSEVPQNLSASRPQDRQFILSSKKLLLSDSGFYLCAWSAGTGPGAFFGQGTRLTVV.

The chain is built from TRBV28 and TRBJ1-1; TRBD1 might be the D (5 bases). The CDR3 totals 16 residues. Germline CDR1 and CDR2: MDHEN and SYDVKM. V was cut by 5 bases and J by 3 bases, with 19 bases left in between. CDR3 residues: CASSGPLPGGDTEAFF. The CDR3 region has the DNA TGTGCCAGCAGTGGCCCCCTGCCTGGAGGGGACACTGAAGCTTTCTTT.

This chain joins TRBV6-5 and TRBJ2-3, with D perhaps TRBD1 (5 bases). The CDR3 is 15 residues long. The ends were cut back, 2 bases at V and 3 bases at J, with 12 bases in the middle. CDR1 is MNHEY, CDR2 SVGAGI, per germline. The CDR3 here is CASSYRQGLTDTQYF. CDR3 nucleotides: TGTGCCAGCAGTTACCGGCAGGGTTTGACAGATACGCAGTATTTT.

The DNA of the CDR3 is TGTGCCAGCAGTGAATTTGACGGGAGAAGGGAAGAGACCCAGTACTTC. As protein: CASSEFDGRREETQYF. The V call is TRBV25-1, the J call TRBJ2-5, with a weak D call TRBD2 (6 bases). The CDR3 is 16 residues long. The germline gives CDR1 MGHDK, CDR2 SYGVNS. Trimming cost V 1 base and J 3 bases, with 15 bases left between them.

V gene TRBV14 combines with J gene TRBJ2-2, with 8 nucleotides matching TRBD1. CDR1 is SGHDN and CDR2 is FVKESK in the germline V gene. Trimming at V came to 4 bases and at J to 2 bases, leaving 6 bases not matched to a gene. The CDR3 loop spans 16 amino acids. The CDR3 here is CASSLDRGLNTGELFF. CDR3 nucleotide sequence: TGTGCCAGCAGCCTCGACAGGGGATTAAACACCGGGGAGCTGTTTTTT.

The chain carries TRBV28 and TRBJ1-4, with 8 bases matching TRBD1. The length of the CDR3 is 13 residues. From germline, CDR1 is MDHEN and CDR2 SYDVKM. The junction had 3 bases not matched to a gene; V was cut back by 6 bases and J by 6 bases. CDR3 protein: CASSVTGDEKLFF. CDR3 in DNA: TGTGCCAGCAGCGTGACAGGGGATGAAAAACTGTTTTTT.

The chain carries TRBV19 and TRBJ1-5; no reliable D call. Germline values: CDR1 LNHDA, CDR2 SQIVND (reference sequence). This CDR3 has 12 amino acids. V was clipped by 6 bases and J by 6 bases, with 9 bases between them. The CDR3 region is CASRRAGQPQHF. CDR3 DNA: TGTGCCAGTAGGAGGGCCGGTCAGCCCCAGCATTTT. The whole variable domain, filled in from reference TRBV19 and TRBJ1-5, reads DGGITQSPKYLFRKEGQNVTLSCEQNLNHDAMYWYRQDPGQGLRLIYYSQIVNDFQKGDIAEGYSVSREKKESFPLTVTSAQKNPTAFYLCASRRAGQPQHFGDGTRLSIL.

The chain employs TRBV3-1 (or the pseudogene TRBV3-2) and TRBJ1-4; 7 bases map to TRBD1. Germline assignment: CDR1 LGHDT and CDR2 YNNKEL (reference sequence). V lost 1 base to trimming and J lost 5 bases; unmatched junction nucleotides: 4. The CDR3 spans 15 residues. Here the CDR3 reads CASSQGDRENEKLFF. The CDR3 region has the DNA TGTGCCAGCAGCCAAGGTGACAGGGAGAATGAAAAACTGTTTTTT.

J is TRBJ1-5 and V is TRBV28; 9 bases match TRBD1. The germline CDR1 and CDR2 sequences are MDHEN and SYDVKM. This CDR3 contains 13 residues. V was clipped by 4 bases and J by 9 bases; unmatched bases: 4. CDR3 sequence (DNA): TGTGCCAGCAGTTCACAGGGGGCACGGCCCCAGCATTTT. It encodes CASSSQGARPQHF.

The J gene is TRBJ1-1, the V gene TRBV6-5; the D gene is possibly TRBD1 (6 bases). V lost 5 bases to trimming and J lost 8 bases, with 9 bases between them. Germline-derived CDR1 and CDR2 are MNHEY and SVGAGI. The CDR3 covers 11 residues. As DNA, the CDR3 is TGTGCCAGCAGTAGAACAGGGGAAGCTTTCTTT. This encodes CASSRTGEAFF.

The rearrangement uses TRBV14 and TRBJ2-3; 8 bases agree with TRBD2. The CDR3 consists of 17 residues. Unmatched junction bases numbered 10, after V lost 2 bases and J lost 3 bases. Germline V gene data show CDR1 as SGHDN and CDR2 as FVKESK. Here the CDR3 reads CASSQSRGGLRTDTQYF. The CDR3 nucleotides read TGTGCCAGCAGCCAATCCCGGGGGGGTTTGAGGACAGATACGCAGTATTTT.

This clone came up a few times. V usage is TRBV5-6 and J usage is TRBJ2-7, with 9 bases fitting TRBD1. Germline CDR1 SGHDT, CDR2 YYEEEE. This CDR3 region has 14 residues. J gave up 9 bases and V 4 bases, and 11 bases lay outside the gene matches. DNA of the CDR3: TGTGCCAGCAGCCTCCCCGGGACAGGGTGGGTGCAGTACTTC. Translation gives CASSLPGTGWVQYF.

CDR3 DNA sequence: TGCGCCAGCAGCCCGACTAGCGGGAGCTTTACTACAGATACGCAGTATTTT. Translation gives CASSPTSGSFTTDTQYF. The rearrangement uses TRBV5-1 and TRBJ2-3; TRBD2 aligns across 12 bases. The CDR3 totals 17 residues. From germline, CDR1 is SGHRS and CDR2 YFSETQ. Unmatched junction bases numbered 9, after V lost 4 bases and J lost 3 bases.

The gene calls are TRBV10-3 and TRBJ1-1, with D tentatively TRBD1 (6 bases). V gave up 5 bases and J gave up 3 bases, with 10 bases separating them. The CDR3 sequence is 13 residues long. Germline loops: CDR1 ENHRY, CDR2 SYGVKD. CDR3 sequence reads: CAISTNRDTEAFF. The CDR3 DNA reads TGTGCCATCAGTACAAACAGGGACACTGAAGCTTTCTTT.